These 12 T cell receptor beta chains share one sample of origin, sequenced in a study of blood T cell repertoires in COVID-19. Generated by immunoSEQ multiplex PCR, the TCRdb table keeps only in-frame clones and is missing some. The sample has roughly 150,000 clones, around 80% seen once. Sequencing was performed on PBMCs or T cells enriched from blood (not recorded which). These receptors all stem from a woman aged 18-30 years who had been exposed to COVID-19.

The J gene is TRBJ2-7, the V gene TRBV5-1; no definite D call. Trimming stripped 0 bases from V and 2 bases from J, with 12 bases between. This CDR3 contains 15 residues. Germline V lookup: CDR1 SGHRS, CDR2 YFSETQ. The CDR3, as DNA: TGCGCCAGCAGCTTGGAAGTCAAGCCTCCCTACGAGCAGTACTTC. Translation: CASSLEVKPPYEQYF.

The gene calls are TRBV18 and TRBJ2-3; a weak D match, TRBD2 (5 bases). This CDR3 has 14 residues. Germline CDR1 reads KGHSH; CDR2 reads LQKENI. Trimming stripped 3 bases from V and 1 base from J, with 8 bases between. The CDR3 DNA reads TGTGCCAGCTCACCGGTTAGCGGCACAGATACGCAGTATTTT. It codes for CASSPVSGTDTQYF.

The chain uses TRBV7-7 and TRBJ2-2; possible D gene TRBD2, 7 bases. The CDR3 spans 16 residues. V lost 5 bases and J lost 5, with 18 bases in between. CDR1 and CDR2 (germline): SSHAT, FNYEAQ (reference sequence). The DNA of the CDR3 is TGTGCCAGCAGCGATGGAAGGACTAGGGGGACCGGGGAGCTGTTTTTT. Protein sequence: CASSDGRTRGTGELFF.

The chain employs TRBV5-6 and TRBJ2-2; D not certain. This CDR3 has 16 amino acids. The germline CDR1 and CDR2 sequences are SGHDT and YYEEEE. V gave up 0 bases and J gave up 1 base, with 10 bases separating them. The CDR3, as DNA: TGTGCCAGCAGCTTGGACGGTGCAGGGAACACCGGGGAGCTGTTTTTT. This codes for CASSLDGAGNTGELFF.

The rearrangement uses TRBV6-5 and TRBJ2-1; 8 bases map to TRBD2. CDR1 is MNHEY and CDR2 is SVGAGI in the germline V gene. The CDR3 covers 14 residues. Unmatched junction bases numbered 7, after V lost 8 bases and J lost 4 bases. The DNA of the CDR3 is TGTGCCAGCGCCTCACTAGCGGCTTACAATGAGCAGTTCTTC. This sequence encodes CASASLAAYNEQFF.

A few counts support this clone. This chain connects TRBV6-2 or TRBV6-3 to TRBJ2-2; D might be TRBD1 (6 bases). Germline assignment: CDR1 MNHEY and CDR2 SVGEGT. The CDR3 sequence is 16 residues long. V lost 3 bases to trimming and J lost 2 bases, with 13 bases between them. The CDR3 spells CASSYLQGVNTGELFF. Written as DNA, the CDR3 is TGTGCCAGCAGTTATCTACAGGGAGTTAACACCGGGGAGCTGTTTTTT.

J is TRBJ2-1 and V is TRBV18; the match to TRBD1 covers 8 bases. Trimming removed 0 bases from V and 5 bases from J; junction bases left unmatched: 3. The CDR3 is 15 amino acids. Germline V CDR1 and CDR2: KGHSH, LQKENI. CDR3 amino acids: CASSPPGQGHNEQFF. As DNA, the CDR3 is TGTGCCAGCTCACCACCCGGACAGGGCCACAATGAGCAGTTCTTC.

The chain joins TRBV18 to TRBJ2-7; 7 bases match TRBD2. The CDR3 is made up of 16 amino acids. Trimming removed 3 bases from V and 2 bases from J; junction bases left unmatched: 10. CDR1 and CDR2 (germline): KGHSH, LQKENI. CDR3 residues: CASSPSAGVLTYEQYF. CDR3 coding DNA: TGTGCCAGCTCACCTTCCGCGGGGGTGTTAACCTACGAGCAGTACTTC.

The genes are TRBV19 and TRBJ1-2, with 10 bases that match TRBD1. Trimming removed 4 bases from V and 5 bases from J; junction bases left unmatched: 7. Germline V CDR1 and CDR2: LNHDA, SQIVND (reference sequence). This CDR3 has 15 amino acids. DNA of the CDR3: TGTGCCAGTAGTACCAGACAGGGGGCGAAGTATGGCTACACCTTC. As protein: CASSTRQGAKYGYTF.

The J gene is TRBJ1-1, the V gene TRBV7-2; possible D gene TRBD1, 6 bases. Per germline, CDR1 SGHTA and CDR2 FQGNSA. The CDR3 consists of 15 residues. V gave up 1 base and J gave up 3 bases, with 12 bases separating them. CDR3 nucleotide sequence: TGTGCCAGCAGCTTAGTAGCAGGGGTGGACACTGAAGCTTTCTTT. Protein sequence: CASSLVAGVDTEAFF. The full variable domain, its missing parts supplied by reference TRBV7-2 and TRBJ1-1, is GAGVSQSPSNKVTEKGKDVELRCDPISGHTALYWYRQSLGQGLEFLIYFQGNSAPDKSGLPSDRFSAERTGGSVSTLTIQRTQQEDSAVYLCASSLVAGVDTEAFFGQGTRLTVV.

The rearrangement joins TRBV30 to TRBJ1-1, with 8 bases identical to TRBD1. V lost 3 bases, J lost 5 bases, and 11 bases stayed unmatched. Germline V gene lookup returns CDR1 GTSNPN and CDR2 SVGIG (reference sequence). This CDR3 has 15 residues. The CDR3 DNA sequence: TGTGCCTGGAGGCCCGACAGGGGAGAGAGAACTGAAGCTTTCTTT. Amino acids: CAWRPDRGERTEAFF.

This clone showed up just once. V gene TRBV7-3 combines with J gene TRBJ2-1; D might be TRBD1 (6 bases). This CDR3 has 15 residues. The V gene's germline CDR1 is SGHTA and CDR2 FQGTGA. V gave up 2 bases and J gave up 7 bases, with 15 bases separating them. CDR3: CASSLAGAGSNEQFF. The CDR3 DNA is TGTGCCAGCAGCTTAGCAGGGGCAGGGTCTAATGAGCAGTTCTTC. Full variable domain (rest looked up from reference TRBV7-3 and TRBJ2-1): GAGVSQTPSNKVTEKGKYVELRCDPISGHTALYWYRQSLGQGPEFLIYFQGTGAADDSGLPNDRFFAVRPEGSVSTLKIQRTERGDSAVYLCASSLAGAGSNEQFFGPGTRLTVL.